The 14 T cell receptor beta chains below come from one sample, sequenced in a study of long-term antiretroviral therapy in people with HIV. The assay, immunoSEQ v3.0, was run at survey level. Clones were sequenced by immunoSEQ multiplex PCR, and TCRdb holds only the in-frame ones, with some missing. The sample includes tens of thousands of clones, roughly 95% of them seen just once. Sequenced here: unsorted PBMCs, sampled 3.7 years after starting antiretroviral therapy. All receptors come from a woman in her 50s with HIV.

CDR3 in amino acids: CAWGKRVFGNTIYF. The CDR3 DNA reads as TGTGCCTGGGGGAAGAGGGTCTTTGGAAACACCATATATTTT. This chain uses TRBV30 with TRBJ1-3, with D unclear. The CDR3 runs to 14 residues. Germline CDR1 is GTSNPN and CDR2 is SVGIG (reference sequence). The V end was cut by 5 bases, the J end by 3 bases, with 14 bases between.

The chain combines TRBV7-2 with TRBJ2-3, with 9 bases that match TRBD2. Germline CDR1 reads SGHTA; CDR2 reads FQGNSA. The CDR3 has 14 residues. J gave up 6 bases and V 3 bases, and 4 bases lay outside the gene matches. The DNA of the CDR3 is TGTGCCAGCAGCTTGGAGCGGGGGGTTGATACGCAGTATTTT. It translates to CASSLERGVDTQYF.

The chain couples TRBV5-5 to TRBJ1-1; maybe TRBD1 (6 bases). Trimming removed 4 bases at V and 5 bases at J, with 24 bases between. Germline V CDR1 and CDR2: SGHKS, YYEKEE (reference sequence). The length of the CDR3 is 17 residues. The CDR3: CASSLNRLTGSLTEAFF. The CDR3 nucleotides read TGTGCCAGCAGCCTCAACAGATTAACAGGGAGCCTTACTGAAGCTTTCTTT.

The chain recombines TRBV14 with TRBJ1-6; D remains unclear. The CDR3 loop spans 13 amino acids. Germline V gene sequence: CDR1 SGHDN, CDR2 FVKESK. The V end lost 4 bases, the J end lost 7 bases, and 8 bases lay between the germline ends. The CDR3 protein is CASSPPGNSPLHF. CDR3 bases: TGTGCCAGCAGCCCCCCCGGGAATTCACCCCTCCACTTT.

The chain couples TRBV15 to TRBJ1-6; D is undetermined. This CDR3 is built from 13 residues. The V end was cut by 1 base, the J end by 8 bases, with 6 bases between. Germline V gives CDR1 LNHNV, CDR2 YYDKDF (reference sequence). CDR3 sequence reads: CATSRAKDSPLHF. The CDR3, as DNA: TGTGCCACCAGCAGAGCGAAGGATTCACCCCTCCACTTT.

The rearrangement uses TRBV19 and TRBJ2-7, with a weak D call TRBD1 (6 bases). Trimming pared 5 bases from V and 0 bases from J, leaving 11 bases between. From germline, CDR1 is LNHDA and CDR2 SQIVND (reference sequence). The CDR3 runs to 14 residues. CDR3 protein: CASSVQGNSYEQYF. The CDR3 nucleotides read TGTGCCAGTAGTGTACAGGGAAACTCCTACGAGCAGTACTTC.

The chain uses TRBV19 and TRBJ2-7, with 9 positions matching TRBD1. The ends lost 5 bases at V and 4 bases at J; junction bases unmatched: 9. Per germline, CDR1 LNHDA and CDR2 SQIVND (reference sequence). This CDR3 is 15 amino acids long. Here the CDR3 reads CASSSGTGLLYEQYF. CDR3 nucleotide sequence: TGTGCCAGTAGTTCCGGGACAGGGCTGTTGTACGAGCAGTACTTC.

The V call is TRBV27, the J call TRBJ1-2; the D gene is possibly TRBD1 (6 bases). The germline gives CDR1 MNHEY, CDR2 SMNVEV (reference sequence). CDR3 length equals 17 residues. V lost 1 base to trimming and J lost 4 bases, with 19 bases between them. The CDR3 bases are TGTGCCAGCAGTTTATACCCCAGGGAGCAGGGGACCTATGGCTACACCTTC. It translates to CASSLYPREQGTYGYTF.

V usage is TRBV12-2 and J usage is TRBJ1-2; TRBD1 is the table's D call and was not checked against the DNA. TRBV12-2 is listed as a pseudogene. This CDR3 region has 13 residues. CDR3 loop: CASRLVTENGYTF. The CDR3 coding sequence is TGTGCAAGTCGCTTAGTGACAGAAAATGGCTACACCTTC.

V usage is TRBV5-8 and J usage is TRBJ2-7, with D possibly being TRBD2 (5 bases). The V end was cut by 4 bases, the J end by 0 bases, with 20 bases between. The germline CDR1 and CDR2 sequences are SGHTS and YDEGEE. The CDR3 has 17 residues. The CDR3: CASSSVIRTASSYEQYF. The DNA for the CDR3 is TGTGCCAGCAGCAGTGTTATTAGGACTGCAAGCTCCTACGAGCAGTACTTC.

This clone was detected only once. V is TRBV2 and J is TRBJ2-7; D is unclear. This CDR3 spans 12 amino acids. Germline V CDR1 and CDR2: SNHLY, FYNNEI. The germline V and J ends were trimmed by 5 bases and 4 bases, with 9 bases remaining between them. The CDR3 region is CASSLLLYEQYF. The CDR3 region has the DNA TGTGCCAGCAGTCTCCTACTTTACGAGCAGTACTTC.

The chain is built from TRBV7-2 and TRBJ2-1; 8 nucleotides match TRBD2. V dropped 1 base and J dropped 6; count of bases not matched to a gene: 8. This CDR3 has 16 amino acids. CDR1 SGHTA and CDR2 FQGNSA come from the germline V gene. CDR3: CASSLVGTSKSNEQFF. The CDR3 nucleotides read TGTGCCAGCAGCTTAGTAGGGACTAGTAAGTCCAATGAGCAGTTCTTC. Together with reference TRBV7-2 and TRBJ2-1, the CDR3 gives the full variable domain: GAGVSQSPSNKVTEKGKDVELRCDPISGHTALYWYRQSLGQGLEFLIYFQGNSAPDKSGLPSDRFSAERTGGSVSTLTIQRTQQEDSAVYLCASSLVGTSKSNEQFFGPGTRLTVL.

This clone appeared a few times. The V and J genes are TRBV25-1 and TRBJ1-1; TRBD1 matches at 10 bases. This CDR3 is 14 amino acids long. The junction had 7 bases not matched to a gene; V was cut back by 8 bases and J by 4 bases. Germline V gives CDR1 MGHDK, CDR2 SYGVNS. CDR3 sequence (DNA): TGTGCCAGCGTAACCGGGACAGGGGCCACTGAAGCTTTCTTT. This codes for CASVTGTGATEAFF.

V and J are TRBV9 and TRBJ2-5, with 7 nucleotides matching TRBD2. Germline CDR1 and CDR2: SGDLS and YYNGEE. The CDR3 is 13 amino acids. The J segment lost 4 bases and the V segment lost 4 bases, leaving 4 bases of the junction unmatched. The CDR3: CASSYRGVETQYF. The DNA of the CDR3 is TGTGCCAGCAGCTATCGGGGGGTAGAGACCCAGTACTTC.